This TCR beta chain was profiled in a study of blood T cell repertoires in COVID-19. Here immunoSEQ multiplex PCR was the method, and the copy in TCRdb shows in-frame clones only, minus some. The data contain 100,000 or so clones, around 89% of them singletons. The J segment lost 4 bases and the V segment lost 1 base, leaving 3 bases of the junction unmatched. Germline loops: CDR1 SGHNT, CDR2 YYREEE (reference sequence). This CDR3 is built from 15 residues. This chain connects TRBV5-4 to TRBJ2-1, with 9 bases matching TRBD2. The sample consisted of peripheral blood. This sequence originates from a human donor with acute or convalescent COVID-19. The donor label of this sample is uncertain. CDR3 loop: CASSLRLAAYNEQFF. Written as DNA, the CDR3 is TGTGCCAGCAGCTTGAGACTAGCGGCTTACAATGAGCAGTTCTTC.